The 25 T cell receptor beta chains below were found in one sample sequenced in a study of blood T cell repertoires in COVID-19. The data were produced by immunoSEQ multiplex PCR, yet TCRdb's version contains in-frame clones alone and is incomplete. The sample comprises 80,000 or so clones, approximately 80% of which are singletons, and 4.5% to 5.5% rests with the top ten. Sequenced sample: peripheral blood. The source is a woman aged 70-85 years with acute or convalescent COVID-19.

The CDR3 here is CASSDLLQGGDTEAFF. CDR3 sequence (DNA): TGTGCCAGCAGTGATTTGTTGCAGGGTGGGGATACTGAAGCTTTCTTT. This chain links TRBV2 with TRBJ1-1; maybe TRBD1 (5 bases). Trimming stripped 3 bases from V and 5 bases from J, with 19 bases between. This CDR3 is built from 16 residues. Germline CDR1 SNHLY, CDR2 FYNNEI.

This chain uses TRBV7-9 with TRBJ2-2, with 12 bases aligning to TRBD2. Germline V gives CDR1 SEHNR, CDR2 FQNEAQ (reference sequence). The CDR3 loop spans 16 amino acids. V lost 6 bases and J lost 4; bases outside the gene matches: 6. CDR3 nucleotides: TGTGCCAGCAGAGCTCTAGCGGGGGGGCTCACCGGGGAGCTGTTTTTT. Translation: CASRALAGGLTGELFF.

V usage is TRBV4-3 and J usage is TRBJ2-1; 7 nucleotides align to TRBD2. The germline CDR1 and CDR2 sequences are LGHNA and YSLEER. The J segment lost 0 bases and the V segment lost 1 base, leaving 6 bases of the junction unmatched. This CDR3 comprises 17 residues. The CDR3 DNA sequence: TGCGCCAGCAGCCAAGTTGCGGGGGATCTCTCCTACAATGAGCAGTTCTTC. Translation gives CASSQVAGDLSYNEQFF.

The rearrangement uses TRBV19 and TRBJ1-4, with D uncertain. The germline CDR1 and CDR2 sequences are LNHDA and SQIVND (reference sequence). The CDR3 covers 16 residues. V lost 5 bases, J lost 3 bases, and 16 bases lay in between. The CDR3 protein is CASSFISSRSNEKLFF. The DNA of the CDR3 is TGTGCCAGTAGTTTTATTTCCTCGCGGTCTAATGAAAAACTGTTTTTT.

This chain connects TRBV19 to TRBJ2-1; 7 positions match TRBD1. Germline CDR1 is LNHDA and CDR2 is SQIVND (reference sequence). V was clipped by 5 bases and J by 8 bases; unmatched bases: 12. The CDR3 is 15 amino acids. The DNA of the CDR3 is TGTGCCAGTAGTGTTCGGACAGGATTCCCCCATGAGCAGTTCTTC. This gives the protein CASSVRTGFPHEQFF.

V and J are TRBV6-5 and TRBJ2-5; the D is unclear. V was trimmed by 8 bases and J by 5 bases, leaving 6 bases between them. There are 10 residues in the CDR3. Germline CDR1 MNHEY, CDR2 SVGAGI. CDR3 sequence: CASHEETQYF. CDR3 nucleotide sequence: TGTGCCAGCCACGAGGAGACCCAGTACTTC.

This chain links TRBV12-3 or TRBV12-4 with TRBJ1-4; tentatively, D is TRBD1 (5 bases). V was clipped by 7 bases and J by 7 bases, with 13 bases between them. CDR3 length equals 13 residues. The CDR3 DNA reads TGTGCCAGCACCACAGCGGGGCTTGAAAAACTGTTTTTT. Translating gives CASTTAGLEKLFF.

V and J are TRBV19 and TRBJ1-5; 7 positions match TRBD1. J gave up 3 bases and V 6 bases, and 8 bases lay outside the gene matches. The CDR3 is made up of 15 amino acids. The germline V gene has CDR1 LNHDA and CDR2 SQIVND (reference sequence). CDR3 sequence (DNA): TGTGCCAGTAGCTATCAGGGGGGATCCAATCAGCCCCAGCATTTT. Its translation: CASSYQGGSNQPQHF.

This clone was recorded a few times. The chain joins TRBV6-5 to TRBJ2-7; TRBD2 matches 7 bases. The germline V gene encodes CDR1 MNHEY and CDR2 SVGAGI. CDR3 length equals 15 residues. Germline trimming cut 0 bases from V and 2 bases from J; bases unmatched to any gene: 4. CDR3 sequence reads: CASSYSSLAAYEQYF. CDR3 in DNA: TGTGCCAGCAGTTACTCCTCCCTAGCGGCCTACGAGCAGTACTTC.

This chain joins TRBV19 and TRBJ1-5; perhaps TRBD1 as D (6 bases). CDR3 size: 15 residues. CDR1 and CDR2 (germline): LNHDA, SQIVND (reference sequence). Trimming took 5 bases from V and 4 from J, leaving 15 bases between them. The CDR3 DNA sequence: TGTGCCAGTAGTTTACAGACAGGATTAAATCAGCCCCAGCATTTT. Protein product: CASSLQTGLNQPQHF. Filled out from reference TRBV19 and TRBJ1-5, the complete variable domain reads DGGITQSPKYLFRKEGQNVTLSCEQNLNHDAMYWYRQDPGQGLRLIYYSQIVNDFQKGDIAEGYSVSREKKESFPLTVTSAQKNPTAFYLCASSLQTGLNQPQHFGDGTRLSIL.

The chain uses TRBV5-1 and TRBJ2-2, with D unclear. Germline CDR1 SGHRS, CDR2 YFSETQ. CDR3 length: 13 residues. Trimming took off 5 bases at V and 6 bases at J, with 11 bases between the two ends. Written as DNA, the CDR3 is TGCGCCAGCAGTCTAACGGTCCCCGGGGAGCTGTTTTTT. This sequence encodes CASSLTVPGELFF.

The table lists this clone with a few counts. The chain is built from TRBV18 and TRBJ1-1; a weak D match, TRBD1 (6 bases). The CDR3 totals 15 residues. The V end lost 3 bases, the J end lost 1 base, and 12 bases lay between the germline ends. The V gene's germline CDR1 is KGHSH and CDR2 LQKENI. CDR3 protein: CASSPRQEPNTEAFF. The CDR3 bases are TGTGCCAGCTCACCGCGACAGGAGCCGAACACTGAAGCTTTCTTT.

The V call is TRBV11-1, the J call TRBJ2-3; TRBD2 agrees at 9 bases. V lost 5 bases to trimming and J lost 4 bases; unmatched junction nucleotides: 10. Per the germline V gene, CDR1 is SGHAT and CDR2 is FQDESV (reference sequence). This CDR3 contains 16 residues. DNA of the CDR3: TGTGCCAGCAGCCGTCCGCCTAGCGGGGTCGCAGATACGCAGTATTTT. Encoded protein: CASSRPPSGVADTQYF.

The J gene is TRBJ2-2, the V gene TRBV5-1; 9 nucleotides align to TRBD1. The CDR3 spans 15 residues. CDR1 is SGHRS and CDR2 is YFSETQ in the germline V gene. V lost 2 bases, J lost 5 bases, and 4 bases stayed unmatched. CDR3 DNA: TGCGCCAGCAGCTTACGGGACAGGGAGACCGGGGAGCTGTTTTTT. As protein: CASSLRDRETGELFF.

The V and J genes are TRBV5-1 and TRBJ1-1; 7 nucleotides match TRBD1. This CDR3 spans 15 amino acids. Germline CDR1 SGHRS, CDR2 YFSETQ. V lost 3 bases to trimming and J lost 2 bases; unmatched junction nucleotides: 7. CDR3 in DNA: TGCGCCAGCAGCTGGCTCGGGACAGCCAACACTGAAGCTTTCTTT. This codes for CASSWLGTANTEAFF.

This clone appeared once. The CDR3: CASSRQDYGYTF. The CDR3 DNA is TGTGCCAGCAGTCGACAGGACTATGGCTACACCTTC. The chain uses TRBV3-1 (or the pseudogene TRBV3-2) and TRBJ1-2, with a weak D call TRBD1 (6 bases). The CDR3 runs to 12 residues. V dropped 6 bases and J dropped 3 bases, with 8 bases sitting between them. CDR1 and CDR2 from the germline V gene are LGHDT and YNNKEL (reference sequence).

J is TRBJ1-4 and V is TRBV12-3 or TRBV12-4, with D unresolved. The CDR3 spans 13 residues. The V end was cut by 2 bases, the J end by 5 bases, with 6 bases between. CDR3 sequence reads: CASSLYFNEKLFF. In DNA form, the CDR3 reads TGTGCCAGCAGTTTATACTTCAATGAAAAACTGTTTTTT.

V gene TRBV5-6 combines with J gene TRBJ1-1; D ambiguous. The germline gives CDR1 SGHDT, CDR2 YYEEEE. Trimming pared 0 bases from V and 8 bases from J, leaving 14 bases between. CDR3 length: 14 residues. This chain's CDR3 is CASSLDSDHLEAFF. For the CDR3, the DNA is TGTGCCAGCAGCTTGGATTCAGATCATCTCGAAGCTTTCTTT.

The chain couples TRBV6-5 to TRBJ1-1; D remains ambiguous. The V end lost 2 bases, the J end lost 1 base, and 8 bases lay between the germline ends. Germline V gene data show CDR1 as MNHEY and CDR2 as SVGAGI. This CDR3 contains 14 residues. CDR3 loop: CASSYRSGNTEAFF. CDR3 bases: TGTGCCAGCAGTTACCGGTCGGGGAACACTGAAGCTTTCTTT.

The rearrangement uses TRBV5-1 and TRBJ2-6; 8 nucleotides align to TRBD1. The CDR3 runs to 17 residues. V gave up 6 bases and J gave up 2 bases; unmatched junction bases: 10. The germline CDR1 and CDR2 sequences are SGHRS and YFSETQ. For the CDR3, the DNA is TGCGCCAGCACCCCGAGGGCGGACAGGGCTGGGGCCAACGTCCTGACTTTC. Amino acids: CASTPRADRAGANVLTF.

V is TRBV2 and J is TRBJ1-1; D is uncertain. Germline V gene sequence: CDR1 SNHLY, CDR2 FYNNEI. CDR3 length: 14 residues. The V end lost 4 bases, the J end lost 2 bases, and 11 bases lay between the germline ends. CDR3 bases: TGTGCCAGCAGTGGAAGCGCACCCAACACTGAAGCTTTCTTT. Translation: CASSGSAPNTEAFF. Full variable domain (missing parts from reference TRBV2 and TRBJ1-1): EPEVTQTPSHQVTQMGQEVILRCVPISNHLYFYWYRQILGQKVEFLVSFYNNEISEKSEIFDDQFSVERPDGSNFTLKIRSTKLEDSAMYFCASSGSAPNTEAFFGQGTRLTVV.

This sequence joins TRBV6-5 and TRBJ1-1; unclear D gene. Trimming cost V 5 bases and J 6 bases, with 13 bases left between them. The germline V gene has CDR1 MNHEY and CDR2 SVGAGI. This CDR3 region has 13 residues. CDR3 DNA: TGTGCCAGCAGTCCTCCGACTCGGGCTGAAGCTTTCTTT. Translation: CASSPPTRAEAFF.

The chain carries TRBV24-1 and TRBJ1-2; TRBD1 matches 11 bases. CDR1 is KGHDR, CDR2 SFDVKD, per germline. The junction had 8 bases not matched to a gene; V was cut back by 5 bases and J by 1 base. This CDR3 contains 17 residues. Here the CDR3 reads CATSGQSGTGGNYGYTF. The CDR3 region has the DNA TGTGCCACCAGTGGACAATCCGGGACAGGGGGTAACTATGGCTACACCTTC.

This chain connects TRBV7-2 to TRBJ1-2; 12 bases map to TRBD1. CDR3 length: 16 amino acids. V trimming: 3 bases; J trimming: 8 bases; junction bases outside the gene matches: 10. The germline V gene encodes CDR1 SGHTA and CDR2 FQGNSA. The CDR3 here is CASSLIPGQGAEGYTF. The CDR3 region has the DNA TGTGCCAGCAGCTTGATACCGGGACAGGGGGCAGAAGGCTACACCTTC.

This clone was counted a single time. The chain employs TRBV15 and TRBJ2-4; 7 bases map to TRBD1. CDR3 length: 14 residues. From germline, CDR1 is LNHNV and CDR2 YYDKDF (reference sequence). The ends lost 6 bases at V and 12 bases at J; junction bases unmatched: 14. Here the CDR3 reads CATSSSIDRDRQYF. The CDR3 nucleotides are TGTGCCACCAGTTCCAGCATTGACAGGGACCGTCAGTACTTC.